The source of this T cell receptor (beta chain) is a study of cytomegalovirus exposure and HLA in healthy donors. A multiplex PCR was run with 60 Vbeta primers and 13 Jbeta primers. The protocol was immunoSEQ multiplex PCR, while the TCRdb copy is restricted to in-frame clones and leaves out a portion. The profile covers approximately 51,000 clones, with around 82% appearing a single time and about 2.5% taken by the ten largest. CDR1 and CDR2 from the germline V gene are SGHRS and YFSETQ. V lost 4 bases, J lost 2 bases, and 10 bases lay in between. CDR3 length: 14 amino acids. With respect to this clone: Its antigen remains unidentified.

Points from the study as a whole: There were three CMV-associated chains whose specificity for CMV antigens was confirmed in vitro. Clonal expansion was found to be greater in HLA-associated TCR beta chains than in equally common others in a later analysis. Researchers catalogued approximately 170 TCR beta chains as cytomegalovirus-associated.

Sequencing input: PBMCs. This chain links TRBV5-1 with TRBJ2-1, with a weak D call TRBD2 (5 bases). The TCR originated in a boy younger than 18 in good health and CMV-seropositive. CDR3 bases: TGCGCCAGCAGCCCAGCCGGGGCCTACAATGAGCAGTTCTTC. Translated: CASSPAGAYNEQFF.